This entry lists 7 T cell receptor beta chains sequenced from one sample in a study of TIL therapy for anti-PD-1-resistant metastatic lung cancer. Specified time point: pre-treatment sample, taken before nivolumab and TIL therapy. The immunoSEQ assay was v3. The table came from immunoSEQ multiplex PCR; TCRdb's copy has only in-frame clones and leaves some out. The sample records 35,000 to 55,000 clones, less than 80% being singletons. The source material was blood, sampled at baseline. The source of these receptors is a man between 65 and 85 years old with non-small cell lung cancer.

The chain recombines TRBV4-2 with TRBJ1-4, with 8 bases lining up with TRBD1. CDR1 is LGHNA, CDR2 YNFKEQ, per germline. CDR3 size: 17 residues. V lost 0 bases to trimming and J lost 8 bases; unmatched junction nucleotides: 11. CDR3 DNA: TGTGCCAGCAGCCAAGATTTGGCAGGGGGCCCACTAGAAAAACTGTTTTTT. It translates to CASSQDLAGGPLEKLFF.

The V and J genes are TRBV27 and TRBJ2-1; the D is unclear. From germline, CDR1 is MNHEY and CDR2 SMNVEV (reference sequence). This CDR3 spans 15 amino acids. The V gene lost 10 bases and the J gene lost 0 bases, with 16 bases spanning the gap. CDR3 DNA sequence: TGTGCCATCGCGTTCCGGACGGACTCCTACAATGAGCAGTTCTTC. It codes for CAIAFRTDSYNEQFF.

CDR3 amino acids: CASSFDRGGQPQHF. DNA of the CDR3: TGTGCCAGCAGTTTCGACAGGGGAGGTCAGCCCCAGCATTTT. This chain uses TRBV27 with TRBJ1-5, with 8 bases identical to TRBD1. V was clipped by 3 bases and J by 6 bases; unmatched bases: 4. This CDR3 is 14 amino acids long. Germline CDR1 and CDR2: MNHEY and SMNVEV (reference sequence).

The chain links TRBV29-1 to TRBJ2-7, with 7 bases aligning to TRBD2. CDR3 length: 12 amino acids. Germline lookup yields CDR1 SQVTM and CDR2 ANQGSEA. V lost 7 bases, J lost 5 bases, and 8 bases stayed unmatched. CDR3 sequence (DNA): TGCAGCGGCGGGGAGGGAATTCACGAGCAGTACTTC. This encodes CSGGEGIHEQYF.

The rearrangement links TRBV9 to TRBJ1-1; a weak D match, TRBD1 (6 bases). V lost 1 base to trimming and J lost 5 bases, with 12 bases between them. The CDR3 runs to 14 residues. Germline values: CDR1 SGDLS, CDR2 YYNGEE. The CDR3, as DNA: TGTGCCAGCAGCGTAAGGGGGGAAGGAACTGAAGCTTTCTTT. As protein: CASSVRGEGTEAFF.

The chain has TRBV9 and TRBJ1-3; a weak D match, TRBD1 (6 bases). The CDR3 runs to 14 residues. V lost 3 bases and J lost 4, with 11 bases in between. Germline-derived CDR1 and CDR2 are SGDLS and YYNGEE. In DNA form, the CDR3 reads TGTGCCAGCAGCGCGACAGGTCCCGGAAACACCATATATTTT. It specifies CASSATGPGNTIYF.

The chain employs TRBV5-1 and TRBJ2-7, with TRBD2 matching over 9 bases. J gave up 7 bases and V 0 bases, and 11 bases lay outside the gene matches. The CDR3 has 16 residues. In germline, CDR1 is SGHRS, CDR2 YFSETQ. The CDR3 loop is CASSLAASGIIGEQYF. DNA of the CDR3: TGCGCCAGCAGCTTGGCGGCTAGCGGGATAATAGGGGAGCAGTACTTC.